This entry lists 22 T cell receptor beta chains sequenced from one sample in a study of T cells in Graves' hyperthyroidism and ophthalmopathy. TCR beta CDR3 regions were amplified from RNA transcripts. First-round RT-PCR of the TCR CDR3 relied on the HTBI primer set. A single record per CDR3 protein comes from TCRdb applying MiXCR to the multiplex PCR reads. The sample holds 250,000 to 300,000 distinct CDR3 sequences, approximately 15% seen once. Source material: blood. Source of these receptors: a woman between 40 and 55 years old with Graves' hyperthyroidism.

The genes are TRBV7-9 and TRBJ1-4, with TRBD1 as a possible D gene (5 bases). Trimming took 3 bases from V and 8 from J, leaving 16 bases between them. Germline lookup yields CDR1 SEHNR and CDR2 FQNEAQ (reference sequence). The length of the CDR3 is 15 residues. The CDR3 region is CASSFGQLVEEKLFF. CDR3 coding DNA: TGTGCCAGCAGCTTTGGACAACTGGTTGAGGAAAAACTGTTTTTT.

This clonotype occurred a few times. J is TRBJ1-2 and V is TRBV29-1; tentative D call: TRBD1 (5 bases). The CDR3 spans 12 residues. V was shortened by 6 bases and J by 4 bases, with 12 bases between the two germline ends. The germline gives CDR1 SQVTM, CDR2 ANQGSEA. The CDR3 protein is CSVARVGYGYTF. The CDR3 coding sequence is TGCAGCGTAGCCAGGGTCGGCTATGGCTACACCTTC.

This clonotype was seen ten or more times. The chain couples TRBV11-3 to TRBJ1-6; 9 positions agree with TRBD1. V was clipped by 3 bases and J by 8 bases; unmatched bases: 5. The CDR3 contains 15 residues. The germline V gene has CDR1 SGHNT and CDR2 YENEEA. Here the CDR3 DNA reads TGTGCCAGCAGCTTTACCGGGGACAGGGATTCACCCCTCCACTTT. Residues: CASSFTGDRDSPLHF.

This clonotype was counted only a few times. The chain is built from TRBV19 and TRBJ2-7; possibly TRBD2 for D (6 bases). The CDR3 has 16 residues. Germline V CDR1 and CDR2: LNHDA, SQIVND (reference sequence). V dropped 3 bases and J dropped 6 bases, with 21 bases sitting between them. CDR3 region: CASSMERAQYRAEQYF. CDR3 coding DNA: TGTGCCAGTAGTATGGAGCGGGCCCAATACCGGGCCGAGCAGTACTTC.

Worth noting for this clonotype: A much larger clone is a single base away; this may be a read error. The chain has TRBV11-3 and TRBJ2-1; tentatively, D is TRBD1 (5 bases). Germline loops: CDR1 SGHNT, CDR2 YENEEA. This CDR3 is 17 amino acids long. Trimming stripped 1 base from V and 6 bases from J, with 19 bases between. CDR3 residues: CASSLVGLASLPNEQFF. The CDR3 DNA is TGTGCCAGCAGCTTAGTGGGGCTCGCATCCCTCCCCAATGAGCAGTTCTTC. Drawing the rest from reference TRBV11-3 and TRBJ2-1, the complete variable domain is EAGVVQSPRYKIIEKKQPVAFWCNPISGHNTLYWYLQNLGQGPELLIRYENEEAVDDSQLPKDRFSAERLKGVDSTLKIQPAELGDSAVYLCASSLVGLASLPNEQFFGPGTRLTVL.

The gene calls are TRBV15 and TRBJ1-5, with 8 bases aligning to TRBD1. The germline CDR1 and CDR2 sequences are LNHNV and YYDKDF (reference sequence). The CDR3 runs 19 residues. Trimming took 0 bases from V and 3 from J; bases not matched to a gene: 13. The CDR3 here is CATSRDSSPGGSNNQPQHF. CDR3 nucleotides: TGTGCCACCAGCAGAGATAGCTCCCCAGGGGGCTCAAACAATCAGCCCCAGCATTTT.

This clonotype was picked up many times. The chain carries TRBV7-2 and TRBJ2-3; D may be TRBD1 (5 bases). CDR3 length equals 13 residues. Germline CDR1 SGHTA, CDR2 FQGNSA. V was clipped by 10 bases and J by 2 bases, with 13 bases between them. CDR3 sequence reads: CAIGVYPTDTQYF. DNA of the CDR3: TGTGCCATAGGGGTCTACCCCACAGATACGCAGTATTTT.

The chain employs TRBV12-3 or TRBV12-4 and TRBJ2-6, with D uncertain. The CDR3 totals 12 residues. The V end was cut by 6 bases, the J end by 6 bases, with 6 bases between. The CDR3 loop is CASSQSANVLTF. Written as DNA, the CDR3 is TGTGCCAGCAGCCAATCGGCCAACGTCCTGACTTTC.

This clonotype was seen many times. The chain links TRBV7-2 to TRBJ2-5; the D is unclear. CDR1 is SGHTA, CDR2 FQGNSA, per germline. The length of the CDR3 is 13 residues. V was shortened by 8 bases and J by 1 base, with 11 bases between the two germline ends. This CDR3 reads CASAPSFQETQYF. The CDR3 DNA sequence: TGTGCCAGCGCGCCGAGTTTCCAAGAGACCCAGTACTTC. The whole variable domain, remainder taken from reference TRBV7-2 and TRBJ2-5, is GAGVSQSPSNKVTEKGKDVELRCDPISGHTALYWYRQSLGQGLEFLIYFQGNSAPDKSGLPSDRFSAERTGGSVSTLTIQRTQQEDSAVYLCASAPSFQETQYFGPGTRLLVL.

This clonotype was recorded at least ten times. V is TRBV28 and J is TRBJ1-5, with TRBD1 matching 7 bases. The V gene end was trimmed by 5 bases and the J gene end by 7 bases; junction bases not matched to a gene: 8. Germline-derived CDR1 and CDR2 are MDHEN and SYDVKM. This CDR3 has 14 amino acids. DNA of the CDR3: TGTGCCAGCAGTCCGGTAGTAGGGGGCCAGCCCCAGCATTTT. Amino acids: CASSPVVGGQPQHF.

In this sample, this clonotype turned up a few times. The V gene is TRBV19, the J gene TRBJ1-3; 9 bases are a match to TRBD1. Germline CDR1 is LNHDA and CDR2 is SQIVND (reference sequence). Germline trimming cut 6 bases from V and 3 bases from J; bases unmatched to any gene: 15. The CDR3 extends over 18 amino acids. CDR3 bases: TGTGCCAGTAGCCCTGGTTTCTGGGACAGGGTTTTTGGAAACACCATATATTTT. Residues: CASSPGFWDRVFGNTIYF.

Comment on this clonotype: This clone may be a read error of a much larger clone one base away. The CDR3 is CATQDTGNEQFF. The DNA of the CDR3 is TGTGCCACTCAGGACACGGGGAATGAGCAGTTCTTC. J is TRBJ2-1 and V is TRBV24-1; D tentatively fits TRBD1 or TRBD2 (5 bases each). CDR1 and CDR2 from the germline V gene are KGHDR and SFDVKD. With 10 bases removed from V and 7 bases from J, the gap between germline ends came to 13 bases. CDR3 size: 12 residues.

In nucleotides, the CDR3 is TGTGCCAGCAGTTACTGGGGGGAAAGGGCCGGGGAGCTGTTTTTT. Translating gives CASSYWGERAGELFF. The V gene is TRBV6-9, the J gene TRBJ2-2; a weak D match, TRBD2 (6 bases). The CDR3 runs 15 residues. With 3 bases removed from V and 6 bases from J, the gap between germline ends came to 14 bases. Germline lookup yields CDR1 MNHGY and CDR2 SVAAGI.

This clonotype was seen many times. The chain is built from TRBV27 and TRBJ2-3; D uncertain. V was shortened by 6 bases and J by 1 base, with 11 bases between the two germline ends. The CDR3 runs 14 residues. The germline V gene has CDR1 MNHEY and CDR2 SMNVEV (reference sequence). CDR3 protein: CASRRNLGTDTQYF. The DNA for the CDR3 is TGTGCCAGCAGACGCAATCTCGGCACAGATACGCAGTATTTT.

This clonotype came up a few times. The chain employs TRBV5-1 and TRBJ2-4; D ambiguous. The V gene lost 4 bases and the J gene lost 9 bases, with 14 bases spanning the gap. Germline values: CDR1 SGHRS, CDR2 YFSETQ. The CDR3 contains 13 residues. The CDR3 DNA follows: TGCGCCAGCAGCCCTGAACCAAGAGGCATTCAGTACTTC. This encodes CASSPEPRGIQYF.

This clonotype was seen a few times. V and J are TRBV12-3 or TRBV12-4 and TRBJ2-3; tentative D call: TRBD2 (5 bases). This CDR3 has 14 amino acids. The V gene lost 1 base and the J gene lost 6 bases, with 11 bases spanning the gap. CDR3 DNA: TGTGCCAGCAGTTTAGGAGGGCCCAGGGATACGCAGTATTTT. It codes for CASSLGGPRDTQYF.

This clonotype appeared many times. The chain is built from TRBV7-8 and TRBJ2-7, with a tentative D call TRBD1 (5 bases). The germline gives CDR1 SGHVS, CDR2 FQNEAQ. This CDR3 region has 13 residues. V shed 5 bases and J shed 6 bases, with 14 bases lying between them. For the CDR3, the DNA is TGTGCCAGCAGCCGCGGACACATCGGCGAGCAGTACTTC. It is translated as CASSRGHIGEQYF.

This clonotype appeared many times. V usage is TRBV12-3 or TRBV12-4 and J usage is TRBJ1-1; TRBD1 is a possible D gene (5 bases). The CDR3 runs to 18 residues. The V and J ends lost 3 bases and 0 bases respectively, with 20 bases between them. The CDR3, as DNA: TGTGCCAGCAGTTTTAGTTCGGAGGCGGGGCCTCTGAACACTGAAGCTTTCTTT. Translation gives CASSFSSEAGPLNTEAFF.

This clonotype was counted at least ten times. This chain uses TRBV28 with TRBJ2-7; 8 bases are shared with TRBD1. The V gene end was trimmed by 6 bases and the J gene end by 2 bases; junction bases not matched to a gene: 6. CDR1 and CDR2 (germline): MDHEN, SYDVKM. CDR3 length: 14 residues. CDR3 nucleotide sequence: TGTGCCAGCAGAACTCCGACAGGGGCCTACGAGCAGTACTTC. Translation: CASRTPTGAYEQYF.

This clonotype occurred a few times. This chain joins TRBV19 and TRBJ2-5; D is possibly TRBD1 or TRBD2 (5 bases each). The CDR3 extends over 19 amino acids. The V gene's germline CDR1 is LNHDA and CDR2 SQIVND (reference sequence). Deletions cut 5 bases from V and 0 bases from J, with 25 bases between. Here the CDR3 DNA reads TGTGCCAGTAGTCCGGGCGGTTCGGCCCGAGGGGCGTACCAAGAGACCCAGTACTTC. Residues: CASSPGGSARGAYQETQYF.

The sample holds many counts of this clonotype. V and J are TRBV6-1 and TRBJ2-5; TRBD1 matches 8 bases. Germline assignment: CDR1 MNHNS and CDR2 SASEGT. V was pared by 11 bases and J by 4 bases, with 6 bases of the junction left unmatched. This CDR3 comprises 12 residues. CDR3 region: CAPQQGGETQYF. The CDR3 nucleotides read TGTGCCCCTCAACAGGGGGGAGAGACCCAGTACTTC.

This clonotype occurred many times. The chain uses TRBV19 and TRBJ2-1, with 9 bases fitting TRBD1. Germline CDR1 LNHDA, CDR2 SQIVND (reference sequence). J lost 10 bases, V lost 6 bases, and 13 bases had no gene match. The CDR3 has 15 amino acids. The CDR3 protein is CASRPQGASSGEQFF. As DNA, the CDR3 is TGTGCCAGTAGACCACAGGGGGCCTCCTCAGGGGAGCAGTTCTTC.